Below are 32 T cell receptor beta chains sequenced from a single sample in a study of response to subunit inactivated influenza vaccine. Using its own MiXCR run on the RT-PCR reads, TCRdb lists one record per CDR3 protein. The table lists fewer than 350,000 distinct CDR3 sequences, around a fifth of them singletons. The specimen comprised PBMCs from blood, sampled less than 22 months after vaccination. The receptor set was obtained from a man in his fifties or sixties who received an inactivated influenza vaccine.

This clonotype was observed at least ten times. CDR3 residues: CASRPLEGADNTEAFF. The CDR3 nucleotides read TGTGCCAGCAGACCTTTAGAAGGGGCCGACAACACTGAAGCTTTCTTT. The chain employs TRBV6-1 and TRBJ1-1; a possible D gene is TRBD1 (5 bases). Trimming pared 6 bases from V and 2 bases from J, leaving 19 bases between. CDR3 size: 16 residues. Per the germline V gene, CDR1 is MNHNS and CDR2 is SASEGT.

This clonotype was seen only a few times. The chain uses TRBV7-8 and TRBJ1-5; 11 bases align to TRBD1. The CDR3 sequence is 16 residues long. The junction had 4 bases not matched to a gene; V was cut back by 1 base and J by 5 bases. The V gene's germline CDR1 is SGHVS and CDR2 FQNEAQ. The chain's CDR3 is CASSLGRDRGYQPQHF. DNA of the CDR3: TGTGCCAGCAGCTTAGGCCGGGACAGGGGGTATCAGCCCCAGCATTTT. The variable domain in full, with the rest retrieved from reference TRBV7-8 and TRBJ1-5, is GAGVSQSPRYKVAKRGQDVALRCDPISGHVSLFWYQQALGQGPEFLTYFQNEAQLDKSGLPSDRFFAERPEGSVSTLKIQRTQQEDSAVYLCASSLGRDRGYQPQHFGDGTRLSIL.

This chain uses TRBV6-1 with TRBJ2-7; D remains ambiguous. The CDR3 covers 13 residues. The V end lost 10 bases, the J end lost 1 base, and 14 bases lay between the germline ends. Germline assignment: CDR1 MNHNS and CDR2 SASEGT. This CDR3 is CATRPDGSYEQYF. The CDR3 region has the DNA TGTGCCACCCGACCGGACGGGTCCTACGAGCAGTACTTC.

This clonotype has at least ten counts. The rearrangement uses TRBV11-2 and TRBJ1-1; D uncertain. The CDR3 is made up of 14 amino acids. The V end lost 0 bases, the J end lost 3 bases, and 8 bases lay between the germline ends. The germline gives CDR1 SGHAT, CDR2 FQNNGV. The CDR3 protein is CASSLERLDTEAFF. In DNA form, the CDR3 reads TGTGCCAGCAGCTTAGAAAGACTGGACACTGAAGCTTTCTTT.

CDR3 DNA: TGTGCCAGCAGCGAGGGACTAGTAAGTTCGACCCAGTACTTC. Its translation is CASSEGLVSSTQYF. The chain uses TRBV7-9 and TRBJ2-5; 8 bases map to TRBD2. Germline loops: CDR1 SEHNR, CDR2 FQNEAQ (reference sequence). The CDR3 spans 14 residues. V shed 5 bases and J 7 bases; nucleotides not matched to a gene: 9.

The chain carries TRBV20-1 and TRBJ2-5; 12 nucleotides align to TRBD2. Germline CDR1 reads DFQATT; CDR2 reads SNEGSKA (reference sequence). The CDR3 consists of 15 residues. J was trimmed by 6 bases and V by 4 bases; bases with no gene match: 9. CDR3 nucleotide sequence: TGCAGTGCTACTCTAGCGGGAGGGCGCGGCAAGACCCAGTACTTC. Protein sequence: CSATLAGGRGKTQYF.

In this sample, this clonotype turned up a few times. V gene TRBV2 combines with J gene TRBJ2-2; D is undetermined. The CDR3 is 11 residues long. Germline-derived CDR1 and CDR2 are SNHLY and FYNNEI. The V and J ends lost 7 bases and 1 base respectively, with 1 base between them. Here the CDR3 DNA reads TGTGCCAGCAAGAACACCGGGGAGCTGTTTTTT. Amino acids: CASKNTGELFF.

This clonotype turned up a few times. The gene calls are TRBV12-3 or TRBV12-4 and TRBJ2-1; TRBD2 aligns across 9 bases. V trimming: 6 bases; J trimming: 9 bases; junction bases outside the gene matches: 9. This CDR3 spans 14 amino acids. The CDR3, as DNA: TGTGCCAGCAGCCCCCTGCGGGGGGGCCTTGAGCAGTTCTTC. Protein product: CASSPLRGGLEQFF.

The rearrangement links TRBV5-4 to TRBJ1-2, with unresolved D. The CDR3 contains 15 residues. V dropped 7 bases and J dropped 0 bases, with 16 bases sitting between them. CDR1 and CDR2 from the germline V gene are SGHNT and YYREEE (reference sequence). This CDR3 reads CASFQEGAANYGYTF. The CDR3 region has the DNA TGTGCCAGCTTTCAGGAGGGTGCGGCTAACTATGGCTACACCTTC.

The rearrangement uses TRBV24-1 and TRBJ1-5, with TRBD1 as a possible D gene (6 bases). This CDR3 is 16 amino acids long. V lost 4 bases, J lost 4 bases, and 16 bases lay in between. Germline CDR1 and CDR2: KGHDR and SFDVKD. The CDR3 sequence: CATSDPRGGANQPQHF. DNA for the CDR3: TGTGCCACCAGTGACCCTCGAGGGGGGGCGAATCAGCCCCAGCATTTT.

This clonotype was seen at least ten times. The chain links TRBV30 to TRBJ2-7; the D is unclear. The CDR3 extends over 13 amino acids. Trimming pared 1 base from V and 2 bases from J, leaving 9 bases between. In germline, CDR1 is GTSNPN, CDR2 SVGIG (reference sequence). CDR3 protein: CAWSDKLAYEQYF. The CDR3 DNA reads TGTGCCTGGAGTGATAAACTGGCCTACGAGCAGTACTTC.

The genes are TRBV12-3 or TRBV12-4 and TRBJ2-5; D may be TRBD2 (6 bases). This CDR3 region has 16 residues. The ends were cut back, 5 bases at V and 5 bases at J, with 21 bases in the middle. CDR3 sequence: CASSTPQGLGVETQYF. DNA of the CDR3: TGTGCCAGCAGTACGCCCCAGGGACTTGGGGTGGAGACCCAGTACTTC.

The chain uses TRBV12-3 or TRBV12-4 and TRBJ1-2, with TRBD1 matching over 7 bases. Germline trimming cut 6 bases from V and 2 bases from J; bases unmatched to any gene: 9. The CDR3 extends over 15 amino acids. The CDR3 nucleotides read TGTGCCAGCAGCAGGGGGGACGGAGCCAACTATGGCTACACCTTC. Translation gives CASSRGDGANYGYTF.

The sample holds a few counts of this clonotype. The gene calls are TRBV5-6 and TRBJ1-5, with 7 bases matching TRBD1. The CDR3 runs 16 residues. J gave up 5 bases and V 2 bases, and 10 bases lay outside the gene matches. Germline V CDR1 and CDR2: SGHDT, YYEEEE. As DNA, the CDR3 is TGTGCCAGCAGCTTCTGGTGGGACAGCTATTATCAGCCCCAGCATTTT. Translating it yields CASSFWWDSYYQPQHF.

This clonotype was detected many times. The chain carries TRBV10-3 and TRBJ2-2, with 7 bases that match TRBD1. The CDR3 consists of 15 residues. Looked up from germline, CDR1 is ENHRY and CDR2 is SYGVKD. The J segment lost 5 bases and the V segment lost 0 bases, leaving 3 bases of the junction unmatched. The CDR3 region is CAISESSRGTGELFF. The CDR3, as DNA: TGTGCCATCAGTGAGTCCTCCAGGGGGACCGGGGAGCTGTTTTTT.

This clonotype showed up just a few times. This chain uses TRBV7-9 with TRBJ2-7; TRBD2 is a possible D gene (6 bases). Germline values: CDR1 SEHNR, CDR2 FQNEAQ (reference sequence). The length of the CDR3 is 12 residues. The V end was cut by 5 bases, the J end by 5 bases, with 10 bases between. In DNA, the CDR3 is TGTGCCAGCAGCCAGCCGGGAGACGAGCAGTACTTC. Encoded protein: CASSQPGDEQYF.

Only a few counts were recorded for this clonotype. The rearrangement joins TRBV11-2 to TRBJ1-1, with D uncertain. The V gene's germline CDR1 is SGHAT and CDR2 FQNNGV. V was cut by 0 bases and J by 1 base, with 12 bases left in between. The CDR3 length is 16 residues. The CDR3 region has the DNA TGTGCCAGCAGCTTAGATCGGCTGCTGAGGAACACTGAAGCTTTCTTT. Amino acid sequence: CASSLDRLLRNTEAFF.

This clonotype was seen ten or more times. The rearrangement joins TRBV29-1 to TRBJ1-2; maybe TRBD1 (5 bases). CDR3 length: 12 residues. Between the trimmed V and J ends, which lost 1 base and 9 bases, there was a span of 12 bases. CDR1 SQVTM and CDR2 ANQGSEA come from the germline V gene. The CDR3 nucleotides are TGCAGCGTTGAAGGGAGGGAGGGGAGCTACACCTTC. Its protein product is CSVEGREGSYTF.

This clonotype was counted between two and nine times. The gene calls are TRBV10-3 and TRBJ2-5, with 10 bases matching TRBD1. CDR3 length: 14 amino acids. Germline-derived CDR1 and CDR2 are ENHRY and SYGVKD. V lost 6 bases and J lost 2; bases outside the gene matches: 3. The CDR3, as DNA: TGTGCCATCAGAGACAGGGGGCATCAAGAGACCCAGTACTTC. Amino acids: CAIRDRGHQETQYF.

The chain employs TRBV4-3 and TRBJ2-2, with D possibly matching TRBD1 (6 bases). This CDR3 has 14 amino acids. In germline, CDR1 is LGHNA, CDR2 YSLEER. The V end lost 4 bases, the J end lost 7 bases, and 13 bases lay between the germline ends. The CDR3 loop reads CASSRSGVDGELFF. In nucleotides, the CDR3 is TGCGCCAGCAGCCGCTCAGGGGTGGACGGGGAGCTGTTTTTT.

This clonotype turned up a few times. The V gene is TRBV4-3, the J gene TRBJ2-6; D call uncertain. Per germline, CDR1 LGHNA and CDR2 YSLEER. CDR3 length: 19 residues. Deletions cut 0 bases from V and 7 bases from J, with 22 bases between. This CDR3 is CASSQEIVGSTLRANVLTF. Here the CDR3 DNA reads TGCGCCAGCAGCCAAGAGATCGTGGGGTCCACTCTACGAGCCAACGTCCTGACTTTC.

This clonotype turned up a few times. The chain couples TRBV5-1 to TRBJ2-3, with D perhaps matching TRBD2 (5 bases). The CDR3 is made up of 15 amino acids. V lost 0 bases and J 1 base, leaving 9 bases between the germline ends. Germline V gene data show CDR1 as SGHRS and CDR2 as YFSETQ. The CDR3 loop reads CASSLASHRTDTQYF. DNA for the CDR3: TGCGCCAGCAGCTTGGCTAGCCACCGCACAGATACGCAGTATTTT.

The chain uses TRBV21-1 and TRBJ2-4; TRBD1 is taken as the D call from the table, unchecked against the DNA. TRBV21-1 is labeled a pseudogene. There are 11 residues in the CDR3. The CDR3 nucleotides are TGTGCCAGCAGCACAGGCCGGGCTCAGTACTTC. Protein product: CASSTGRAQYF.

A few counts support this clonotype. This chain links TRBV25-1 with TRBJ2-7; D uncertain. CDR3 length: 13 residues. The germline CDR1 and CDR2 sequences are MGHDK and SYGVNS. V gave up 4 bases and J gave up 0 bases, with 7 bases separating them. The CDR3 nucleotides read TGTGCCAGCAGTGCCCTGGACTCCTACGAGCAGTACTTC. This gives the protein CASSALDSYEQYF.

This clonotype was observed many times. The chain employs TRBV6-5 and TRBJ1-1; D gene unclear. This CDR3 contains 14 residues. V gave up 2 bases and J gave up 1 base, with 8 bases separating them. The germline CDR1 and CDR2 sequences are MNHEY and SVGAGI. The CDR3 reads CASSYAGPNTEAFF. For the CDR3, the DNA is TGTGCCAGCAGTTACGCCGGGCCGAACACTGAAGCTTTCTTT.

This clonotype was counted ten times or more. The J gene is TRBJ1-2, the V gene TRBV29-1, with 9 bases identical to TRBD1. Germline values: CDR1 SQVTM, CDR2 ANQGSEA. The CDR3 loop spans 11 amino acids. Germline trimming cut 7 bases from V and 7 bases from J; bases unmatched to any gene: 4. CDR3 sequence reads: CSDGTGFGYTF. For the CDR3, the DNA is TGCAGCGACGGGACAGGGTTTGGCTACACCTTC.

The J gene is TRBJ2-1, the V gene TRBV11-3; 8 bases agree with TRBD2. CDR3 length equals 14 residues. Germline assignment: CDR1 SGHNT and CDR2 YENEEA. V trimming: 5 bases; J trimming: 7 bases; junction bases outside the gene matches: 7. CDR3 protein: CASSPGGGGNEQFF. CDR3 nucleotide sequence: TGTGCCAGCAGCCCCGGGGGGGGCGGGAATGAGCAGTTCTTC.

This clonotype was found a few times. V is TRBV6-2 or TRBV6-3 and J is TRBJ2-1; TRBD2 aligns across 8 bases. V dropped 1 base and J dropped 8; count of bases not matched to a gene: 7. Germline V lookup: CDR1 MNHEY, CDR2 SVGEGT. The CDR3 totals 15 residues. The CDR3 nucleotides read TGTGCCAGCAGTTACTTGGACGGGGGGGCTTATGAGCAGTTCTTC. As protein: CASSYLDGGAYEQFF.

This clonotype occurred a few times. The chain is built from TRBV5-1 and TRBJ2-7; D is unresolved. The germline gives CDR1 SGHRS, CDR2 YFSETQ. CDR3 length: 13 residues. V was trimmed by 5 bases and J by 1 base, leaving 10 bases between them. CDR3: CASRVPGSYEQYF. The CDR3 bases are TGCGCCAGCAGAGTTCCAGGTTCCTACGAGCAGTACTTC.

This CDR3 is CASSLGDPVWESLSNQPQHF. In DNA, the CDR3 is TGTGCCAGCAGCTTAGGGGATCCGGTCTGGGAAAGTTTAAGCAATCAGCCCCAGCATTTT. The chain is built from TRBV11-1 and TRBJ1-5; no firm D call. The CDR3 is 20 residues long. CDR1 and CDR2 (germline): SGHAT, FQDESV (reference sequence). V lost 1 base and J lost 1, with 23 bases in between.

This clonotype occurred a few times. This sequence joins TRBV30 and TRBJ1-3; no firm D call. Germline CDR1 and CDR2: GTSNPN and SVGIG (reference sequence). V lost 4 bases and J lost 0, with 19 bases in between. The CDR3 totals 17 residues. CDR3 residues: CAWKNGWEGFSGNTIYF. The CDR3 nucleotides read TGTGCCTGGAAGAATGGTTGGGAGGGCTTCTCTGGAAACACCATATATTTT.

The rearrangement uses TRBV5-4 and TRBJ2-5; D call uncertain. V was clipped by 2 bases and J by 5 bases, with 10 bases between them. Per the germline V gene, CDR1 is SGHNT and CDR2 is YYREEE (reference sequence). The CDR3 runs 13 residues. The CDR3 region has the DNA TGTGCCAGCAGCTTCTTAGTTACGGAGACCCAGTACTTC. This sequence encodes CASSFLVTETQYF.